Here is one TCR beta chain with its context. The target antigen is unknown. Findings of the study overall: Tumor memory CD4+ T cell TCR gene usage clustered with blood and lymph node memory CD4+ cells and lymph node naive CD4+ cells. Larger-cohort validation covered only one TCR beta V-J rearrangement. Greatest tumor Treg TCR overlap was with tumor naive CD4+ cells.

Treg sorting used a CD4+CD25+CD127-/low gate. Germline V gene data show CDR1 as DFQATT and CDR2 as SNEGSKA (reference sequence). With V trimmed by 0 bases and J by 6 bases, 5 bases remained unmatched. The CDR3 loop spans 15 amino acids. Full-length variable regions came from constant-region reverse primers plus semi-nested Nested Universal Primer A PCR. TCRdb passed the 5' RACE reads through MiXCR, listing each CDR3 protein once. The data show 30,000 or so distinct CDR3 sequences, 27% seen once. V usage is TRBV20-1 and J usage is TRBJ2-7; the match to TRBD2 covers 13 bases. Sequencing used tumor-infiltrating Tregs sorted from the breast tumor. This clonotype originated in a female donor with breast cancer. Here the CDR3 DNA reads TGCAGTGCTAGAGAACTAGCGGGAGGGCCTGGCGAGCAGTACTTC. It encodes CSARELAGGPGEQYF.